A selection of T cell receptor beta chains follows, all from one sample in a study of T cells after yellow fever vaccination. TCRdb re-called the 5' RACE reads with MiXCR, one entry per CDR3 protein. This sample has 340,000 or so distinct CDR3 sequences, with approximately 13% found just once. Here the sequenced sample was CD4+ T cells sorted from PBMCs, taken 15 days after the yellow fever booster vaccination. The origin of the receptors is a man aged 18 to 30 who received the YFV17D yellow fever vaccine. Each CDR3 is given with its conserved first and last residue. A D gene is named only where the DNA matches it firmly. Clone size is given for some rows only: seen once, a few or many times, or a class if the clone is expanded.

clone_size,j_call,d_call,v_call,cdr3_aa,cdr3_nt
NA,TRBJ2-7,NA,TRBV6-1,CASIKDGGLYEQYF,TGTGCCAGCATTAAGGACGGCGGTCTCTACGAGCAGTACTTC
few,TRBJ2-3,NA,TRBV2,CASKQLFATDTQYF,TGTGCCAGCAAGCAGCTATTTGCCACAGATACGCAGTATTTT
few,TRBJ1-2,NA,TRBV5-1,CASRLEGFGYTF,TGCGCCAGCAGGTTAGAGGGGTTTGGCTACACCTTC
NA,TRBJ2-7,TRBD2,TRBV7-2,CASSRLAGSIAYEQYF,TGTGCCAGCAGCAGACTAGCGGGGAGTATCGCCTACGAGCAGTACTTC
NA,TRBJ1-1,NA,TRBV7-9,CASSPGLQLNTEAFF,TGTGCCAGCAGCCCGGGGTTACAGTTGAACACTGAAGCTTTCTTT
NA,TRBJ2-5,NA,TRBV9,CASSVQGTETQYF,TGTGCCAGCAGCGTCCAGGGGACGGAGACCCAGTACTTC
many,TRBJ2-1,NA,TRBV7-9,CASSWAWRGLHEQFF,TGTGCCAGCAGCTGGGCCTGGCGGGGGCTCCACGAGCAGTTCTTC
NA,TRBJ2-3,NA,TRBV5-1,CASRVGTSGDTQYF,TGCGCCAGCAGGGTGGGAACCTCAGGCGATACGCAGTATTTT
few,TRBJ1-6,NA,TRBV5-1,CASSLGTRLGNSPLHF,TGCGCCAGCAGCTTGGGGACAAGACTGGGGAATTCACCCCTCCACTTT
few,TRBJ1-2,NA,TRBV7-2,CASSSQGSGTTYGYTF,TGTGCCAGCAGCTCTCAGGGGAGCGGAACCACCTATGGCTACACCTTC
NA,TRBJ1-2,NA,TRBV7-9,CASSNPGWGVDYGYTF,TGTGCCAGCAGCAACCCCGGGTGGGGAGTTGACTATGGCTACACCTTC
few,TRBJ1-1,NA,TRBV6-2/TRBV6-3,CASSYESLTEAFF,TGTGCCAGCAGTTATGAATCCCTCACTGAAGCTTTCTTT
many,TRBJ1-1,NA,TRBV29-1,CSVELNPFF,TGCAGCGTTGAGCTAAACCCTTTCTTT
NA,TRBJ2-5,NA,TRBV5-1,CASSLENRRQETQYF,TGCGCCAGCAGCTTGGAGAACAGGCGACAAGAGACCCAGTACTTC
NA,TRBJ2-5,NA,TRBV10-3,CAISRQGPQETQYF,TGTGCCATCAGTCGGCAGGGGCCCCAAGAGACCCAGTACTTC
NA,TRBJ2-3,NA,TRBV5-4,CASSLDARTTDTQYF,TGTGCCAGCAGCTTGGATGCACGGACCACAGATACGCAGTATTTT
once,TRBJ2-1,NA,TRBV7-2,CASSSGKTHYNEQFF,TGTGCCAGCAGCTCGGGCAAGACCCACTACAATGAGCAGTTCTTC
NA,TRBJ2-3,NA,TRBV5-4,CASSPLNSGTDTQYF,TGTGCCAGCAGCCCCCTAAATAGCGGCACAGATACGCAGTATTTT
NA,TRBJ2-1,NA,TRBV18,CASSAGAPNNEQFF,TGTGCCAGCTCAGCGGGGGCCCCAAACAATGAGCAGTTCTTC
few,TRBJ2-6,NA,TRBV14,CASSRTSGANVLTF,TGTGCCAGCAGCCGCACGTCTGGGGCCAACGTCCTGACTTTC
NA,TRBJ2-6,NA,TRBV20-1,CSASRASGANVLTF,TGCAGTGCTAGTCGCGCATCTGGGGCCAACGTCCTGACTTTC
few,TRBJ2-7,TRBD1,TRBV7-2,CASSLGSGQGYEQYF,TGTGCCAGCAGCTTAGGGTCGGGACAGGGGTACGAGCAGTACTTC
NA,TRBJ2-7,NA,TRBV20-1,CSARPGGEDEQYF,TGCAGTGCTAGACCAGGGGGGGAGGACGAGCAGTACTTC
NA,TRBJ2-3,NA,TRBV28,CASMEVLDTQYF,TGTGCCAGCATGGAGGTATTGGATACGCAGTATTTT
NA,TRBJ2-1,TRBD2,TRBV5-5,CASSISGTPGNEQFF,TGTGCCAGCAGCATTAGCGGGACTCCAGGCAATGAGCAGTTCTTC
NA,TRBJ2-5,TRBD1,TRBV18,CASSPGTGRPETQYF,TGTGCCAGCTCACCCGGGACAGGGAGACCAGAGACCCAGTACTTC
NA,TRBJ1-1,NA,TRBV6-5,CASSPHEVTEAFF,TGTGCCAGCAGTCCCCATGAAGTAACTGAAGCTTTCTTT
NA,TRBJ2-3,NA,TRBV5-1,CASSSAQGSDTQYF,TGCGCCAGCAGCTCGGCCCAGGGTTCAGATACGCAGTATTTT
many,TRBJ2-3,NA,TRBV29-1,CSVLQGGTDTQYF,TGCAGCGTTCTACAGGGGGGGACAGATACGCAGTATTTT
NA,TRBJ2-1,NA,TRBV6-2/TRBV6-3,CASTGLNEQFF,TGTGCCAGCACCGGTCTAAATGAGCAGTTCTTC